This T cell receptor beta chain was observed in a study of blood T cell repertoires in COVID-19. Assay used: immunoSEQ multiplex PCR; TCRdb lists only in-frame clones, some missing. Found here are 150,000 to 200,000 clones, about 86% of them singletons; the top ten hold roughly 3%. V trimming: 3 bases; J trimming: 4 bases; junction bases outside the gene matches: 5. The germline CDR1 and CDR2 sequences are MGHRA and YSYEKL. The length of the CDR3 is 14 residues. This rearrangement joins TRBV4-1 to TRBJ2-7; 8 positions agree with TRBD2. This receptor was taken from a human donor with acute or convalescent COVID-19. The donor label of this sample is uncertain. Sequencing input: peripheral blood. This CDR3 reads CASSHSGMAYEQYF. The CDR3 nucleotides read TGCGCCAGCAGCCATAGCGGGATGGCGTACGAGCAGTACTTC.